One and the same sample provided the 14 T cell receptor beta chains below, sequenced in a study of T cells in Graves' hyperthyroidism and ophthalmopathy (dated by TCRdb to about 2019). Library method: multiplex PCR. The data were produced on an Illumina HiSeq 2000. The TCR beta CDR3 regions were amplified from the RNA transcripts. For the first round of RT-PCR on the TCR CDR3, the HTBI primer set was used together with the Qiagen OneStep RT-PCR kit. In TCRdb, the public reads were trimmed at Q25 with fastp and aligned with MiXCR, with productive beta chains retained. Identical CDR3 proteins give one entry, which carries the most common genes and DNA. The sample yields about 500,000 distinct CDR3 sequences; approximately 48% were counted once. Roughly 45% of the sample is taken by the ten largest. Sequencing input: peripheral blood or thyroid tissue (not recorded which). The source is an adult woman with Graves' disease, either hyperthyroidism or ophthalmopathy (not recorded which).

The rearrangement links TRBV28 to TRBJ1-2, with D perhaps TRBD1 (5 bases). The V gene's germline CDR1 is MDHEN and CDR2 SYDVKM. V gave up 8 bases and J gave up 4 bases, with 11 bases separating them. The CDR3 extends over 12 amino acids. Here the CDR3 reads CASAGTTYGYTF. CDR3 DNA sequence: TGTGCCAGCGCCGGGACTACCTATGGCTACACCTTC.

This clonotype came up once. The V gene is TRBV12-3 or TRBV12-4, the J gene TRBJ2-5; a possible D gene is TRBD2 (5 bases). V was trimmed by 3 bases and J by 2 bases, leaving 13 bases between them. The CDR3 spans 15 residues. This chain's CDR3 is CASSFGLLAQETQYF. CDR3 in DNA: TGTGCCAGCAGTTTTGGACTCCTAGCACAAGAGACCCAGTACTTC.

This chain uses TRBV7-8 with TRBJ1-2; tentatively, D is TRBD1 (6 bases). CDR1 and CDR2 (germline): SGHVS, FQNEAQ. With 7 bases removed from V and 2 bases from J, the gap between germline ends came to 17 bases. This CDR3 spans 15 amino acids. CDR3 region: CASTDGGPFNYGYTF. The CDR3 DNA sequence: TGTGCCAGCACCGACGGGGGCCCCTTCAACTATGGCTACACCTTC.

A word on this clonotype: At one end, the junction sequence differs from germline, possibly due to a read error. The chain carries TRBV7-9 and TRBJ2-5; the match to TRBD1 covers 8 bases. The CDR3 has 13 residues. Germline lookup yields CDR1 SEHNR and CDR2 FQNEAQ (reference sequence). In DNA, the CDR3 is TGTGCCAGCAGAGACAGGGGAAAGGTGGGCCGAGACTTC. Amino acids: CASRDRGKVGRDF.

This clonotype appeared many times. In DNA form, the CDR3 reads TGTGCCAGCAGCAAGCCTCTGGGAGGGGAGCTGTTTTTT. This gives the protein CASSKPLGGELFF. The chain carries TRBV5-6 and TRBJ2-2; D remains unclear. Germline V gives CDR1 SGHDT, CDR2 YYEEEE. CDR3 length: 13 residues. V shed 4 bases and J shed 8 bases, with 12 bases lying between them.

This sequence joins TRBV7-8 and TRBJ1-6; TRBD1 matches at 7 bases. J gave up 7 bases and V 5 bases, and 8 bases lay outside the gene matches. Per the germline V gene, CDR1 is SGHVS and CDR2 is FQNEAQ. CDR3 size: 15 residues. CDR3 amino acids: CASSPRDSENSPLHF. The CDR3 nucleotides read TGTGCCAGCAGCCCCCGGGACAGTGAGAATTCACCCCTCCACTTT.

This clonotype has more than one count but fewer than ten. V usage is TRBV2 and J usage is TRBJ1-1; no definite D call. The CDR3 spans 11 residues. The germline V gene has CDR1 SNHLY and CDR2 FYNNEI. V lost 4 bases and J lost 5, with 5 bases in between. This CDR3 is CASSAQTEAFF. The CDR3 DNA reads as TGTGCCAGCAGTGCACAAACTGAAGCTTTCTTT.

V and J are TRBV11-2 and TRBJ2-7; 9 positions match TRBD2. V lost 1 base to trimming and J lost 0 bases; unmatched junction nucleotides: 4. From germline, CDR1 is SGHAT and CDR2 FQNNGV. CDR3 length equals 16 residues. The DNA for the CDR3 is TGTGCCAGCAGCTTAGGAGGCGGGAGGGCCTCCTACGAGCAGTACTTC. Its protein is CASSLGGGRASYEQYF.

The chain joins TRBV6-5 to TRBJ2-6; weak D call: TRBD1 (6 bases). Germline CDR1 MNHEY, CDR2 SVGAGI. The CDR3 runs to 15 residues. Trimming took off 5 bases at V and 2 bases at J, with 10 bases between the two ends. The CDR3 loop reads CASSIWTAGANVLTF. The CDR3 DNA is TGTGCCAGCAGTATCTGGACAGCTGGGGCCAACGTCCTGACTTTC.

This clonotype was recorded a few times. The chain combines TRBV7-2 with TRBJ2-7, with a possible D match to TRBD2 (5 bases). Germline values: CDR1 SGHTA, CDR2 FQGNSA. V was shortened by 5 bases and J by 4 bases, with 12 bases between the two germline ends. The CDR3 is 13 residues long. The CDR3 region is CASSKTGMYEQYF. CDR3 bases: TGTGCCAGCAGCAAGACCGGGATGTACGAGCAGTACTTC.

In this sample, this clonotype turned up a few times. V and J are TRBV2 and TRBJ2-7; D is ambiguous. The CDR3 is made up of 15 amino acids. The germline V gene encodes CDR1 SNHLY and CDR2 FYNNEI. Trimming took off 4 bases at V and 2 bases at J, with 15 bases between the two ends. CDR3 residues: CASSVDLPRTYEQYF. DNA of the CDR3: TGTGCCAGCAGTGTTGATCTTCCCCGGACCTACGAGCAGTACTTC.

This rearrangement joins TRBV7-3 to TRBJ2-7; a weak D match, TRBD1 (5 bases). V gave up 5 bases and J gave up 5 bases, with 19 bases separating them. Germline V gives CDR1 SGHTA, CDR2 FQGTGA. The CDR3 has 15 residues. CDR3 in amino acids: CASSPLGAETDEQYF. The DNA of the CDR3 is TGTGCCAGCAGCCCCCTTGGGGCGGAAACGGACGAGCAGTACTTC.

This clonotype was counted once. The V and J genes are TRBV7-2 and TRBJ2-7, with no clear D. CDR1 SGHTA and CDR2 FQGNSA come from the germline V gene. CDR3 length: 13 residues. V lost 1 base to trimming and J lost 3 bases, with 7 bases between them. This CDR3 is CASSLDHIYEQYF. DNA for the CDR3: TGTGCCAGCAGCTTAGATCACATCTACGAGCAGTACTTC.

The V call is TRBV10-3, the J call TRBJ1-6, with TRBD1 matching over 9 bases. Per the germline V gene, CDR1 is ENHRY and CDR2 is SYGVKD. With V trimmed by 4 bases and J by 10 bases, 8 bases remained unmatched. The CDR3 is made up of 15 amino acids. In DNA form, the CDR3 reads TGTGCCATCAGTGCTAAAGACAGGGGGGACTCACCCCTCCACTTT. Protein product: CAISAKDRGDSPLHF.